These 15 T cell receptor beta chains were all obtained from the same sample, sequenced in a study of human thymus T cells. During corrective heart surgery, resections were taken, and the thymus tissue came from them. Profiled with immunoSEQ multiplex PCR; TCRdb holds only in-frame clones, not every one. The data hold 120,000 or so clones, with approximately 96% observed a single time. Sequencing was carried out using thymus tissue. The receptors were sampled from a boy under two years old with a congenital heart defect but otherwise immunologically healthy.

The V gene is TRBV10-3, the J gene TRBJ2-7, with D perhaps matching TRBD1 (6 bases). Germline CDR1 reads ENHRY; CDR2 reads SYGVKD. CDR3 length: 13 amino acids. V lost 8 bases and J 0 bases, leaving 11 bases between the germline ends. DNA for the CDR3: TGTGCCATCCGGACAGACCCCTCCTACGAGCAGTACTTC. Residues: CAIRTDPSYEQYF.

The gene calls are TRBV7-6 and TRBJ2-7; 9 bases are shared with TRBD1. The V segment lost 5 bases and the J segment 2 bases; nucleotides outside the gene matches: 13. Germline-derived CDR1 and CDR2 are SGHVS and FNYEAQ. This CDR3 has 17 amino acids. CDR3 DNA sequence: TGTGCCAGCAGCGACGTAGTTGGGACAGGGAGCCCCTACGAGCAGTACTTC. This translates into CASSDVVGTGSPYEQYF.

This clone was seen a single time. CDR3 DNA: TGTGCCAGCAGCTTTCGGCGAAAGGACGACTCCTACGAGCAGTACTTC. It codes for CASSFRRKDDSYEQYF. The genes are TRBV28 and TRBJ2-7; D is uncertain. With 6 bases removed from V and 0 bases from J, the gap between germline ends came to 18 bases. The germline CDR1 and CDR2 sequences are MDHEN and SYDVKM. The CDR3 sequence is 16 residues long.

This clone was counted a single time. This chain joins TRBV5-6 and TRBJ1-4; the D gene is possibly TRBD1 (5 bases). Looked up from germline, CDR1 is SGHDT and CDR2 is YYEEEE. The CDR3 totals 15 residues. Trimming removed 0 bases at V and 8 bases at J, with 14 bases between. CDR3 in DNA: TGTGCCAGCAGCTTGGCCACAGGCCTCCGGGAAAAACTGTTTTTT. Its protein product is CASSLATGLREKLFF.

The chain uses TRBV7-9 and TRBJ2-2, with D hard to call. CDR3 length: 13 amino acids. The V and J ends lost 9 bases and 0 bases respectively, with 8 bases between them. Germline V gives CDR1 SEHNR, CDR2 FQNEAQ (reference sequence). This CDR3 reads CARTASNTGELFF. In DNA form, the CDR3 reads TGTGCCAGGACGGCTTCGAACACCGGGGAGCTGTTTTTT.

CDR3 in amino acids: CASSQDLLGYRTYSNQPQHF. The DNA of the CDR3 is TGCGCCAGCAGCCAAGATCTCTTGGGTTATAGAACATATAGCAATCAGCCCCAGCATTTT. The V gene is TRBV4-3, the J gene TRBJ1-5; D ambiguous. Germline assignment: CDR1 LGHNA and CDR2 YSLEER. CDR3 length: 20 amino acids. Trimming removed 0 bases at V and 0 bases at J, with 21 bases between.

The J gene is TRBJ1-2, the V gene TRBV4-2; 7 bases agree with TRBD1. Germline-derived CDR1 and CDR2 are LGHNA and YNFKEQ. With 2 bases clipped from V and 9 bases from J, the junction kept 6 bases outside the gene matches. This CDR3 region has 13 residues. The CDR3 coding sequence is TGTGCCAGCAGCCAATTACAGGGGAGTAGCTACACCTTC. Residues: CASSQLQGSSYTF.

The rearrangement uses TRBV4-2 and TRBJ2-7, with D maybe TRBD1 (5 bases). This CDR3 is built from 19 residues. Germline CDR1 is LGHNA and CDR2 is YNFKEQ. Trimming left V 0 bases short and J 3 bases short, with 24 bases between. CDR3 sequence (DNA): TGTGCCAGCAGCCAAGATTGGGGTCGTCCGAGACAGCCTAGCTACGAGCAGTACTTC. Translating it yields CASSQDWGRPRQPSYEQYF.

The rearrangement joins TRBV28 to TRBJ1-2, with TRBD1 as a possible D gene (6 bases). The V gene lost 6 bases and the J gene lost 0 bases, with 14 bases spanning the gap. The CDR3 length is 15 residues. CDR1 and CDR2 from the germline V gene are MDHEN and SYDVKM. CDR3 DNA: TGTGCCAGCAGCCGGGACATCTCCCCTAACTATGGCTACACCTTC. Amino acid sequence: CASSRDISPNYGYTF.

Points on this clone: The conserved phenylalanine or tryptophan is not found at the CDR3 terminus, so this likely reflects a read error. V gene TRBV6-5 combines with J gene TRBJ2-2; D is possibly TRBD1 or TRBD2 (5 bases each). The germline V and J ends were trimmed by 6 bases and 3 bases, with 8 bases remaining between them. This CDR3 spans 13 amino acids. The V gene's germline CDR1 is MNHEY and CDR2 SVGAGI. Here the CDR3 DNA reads TGTGCCAGCAGCCGGGGACACACCGGGGAGCTGTTTCTT. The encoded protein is CASSRGHTGELFL.

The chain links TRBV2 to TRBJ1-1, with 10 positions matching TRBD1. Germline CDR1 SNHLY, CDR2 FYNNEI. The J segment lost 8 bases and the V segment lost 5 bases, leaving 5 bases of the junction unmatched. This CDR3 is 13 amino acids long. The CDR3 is CASSPGQGFEAFF. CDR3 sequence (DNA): TGTGCCAGCAGTCCGGGACAGGGGTTCGAAGCTTTCTTT.

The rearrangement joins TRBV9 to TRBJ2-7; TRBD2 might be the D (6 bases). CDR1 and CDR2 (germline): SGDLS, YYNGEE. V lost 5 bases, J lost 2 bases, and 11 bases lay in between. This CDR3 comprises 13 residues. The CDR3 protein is CASSRGTPYEQYF. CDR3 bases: TGTGCCAGCAGTCGGGGGACCCCCTACGAGCAGTACTTC.

In nucleotides, the CDR3 is TGTGCCAGCAGCTTAGTCGGGACGGAAGAGAACTATGGCTACACCTTC. It is translated as CASSLVGTEENYGYTF. The chain has TRBV7-9 and TRBJ1-2; D is possibly TRBD1 (5 bases). The V and J ends lost 1 base and 2 bases respectively, with 14 bases between them. CDR3 length: 16 residues. Germline CDR1 SEHNR, CDR2 FQNEAQ (reference sequence).

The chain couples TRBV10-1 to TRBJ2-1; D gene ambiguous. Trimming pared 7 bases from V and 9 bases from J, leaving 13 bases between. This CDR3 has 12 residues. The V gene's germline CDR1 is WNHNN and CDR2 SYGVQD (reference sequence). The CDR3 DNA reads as TGCGCCAGCATCCTCGGACGTAGTGAGCAGTTCTTC. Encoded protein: CASILGRSEQFF.

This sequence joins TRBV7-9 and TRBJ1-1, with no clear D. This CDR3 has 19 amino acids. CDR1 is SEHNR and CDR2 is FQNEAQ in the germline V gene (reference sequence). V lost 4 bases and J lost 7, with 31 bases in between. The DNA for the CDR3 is TGTGCCAGCAGCTACGTTTCCCCCTCGTATGGTATGTACGTCGGTGAAGCTTTCTTT. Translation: CASSYVSPSYGMYVGEAFF.